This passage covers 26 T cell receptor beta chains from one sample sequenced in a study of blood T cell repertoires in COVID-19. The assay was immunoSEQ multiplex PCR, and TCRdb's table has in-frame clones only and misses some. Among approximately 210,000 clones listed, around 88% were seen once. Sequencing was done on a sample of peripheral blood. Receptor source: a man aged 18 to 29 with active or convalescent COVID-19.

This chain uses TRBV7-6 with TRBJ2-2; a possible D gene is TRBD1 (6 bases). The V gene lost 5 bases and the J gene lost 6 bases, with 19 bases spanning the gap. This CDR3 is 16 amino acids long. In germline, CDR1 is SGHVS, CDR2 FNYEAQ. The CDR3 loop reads CASSTRQDSDAGELFF. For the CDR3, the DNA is TGTGCCAGCAGCACCAGACAGGATTCTGATGCCGGGGAGCTGTTTTTT. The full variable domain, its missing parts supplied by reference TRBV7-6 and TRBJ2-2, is GAGVSQSPRYKVTKRGQDVALRCDPISGHVSLYWYRQALGQGPEFLTYFNYEAQQDKSGLPNDRFSAERPEGSISTLTIQRTEQRDSAMYRCASSTRQDSDAGELFFGEGSRLTVL.

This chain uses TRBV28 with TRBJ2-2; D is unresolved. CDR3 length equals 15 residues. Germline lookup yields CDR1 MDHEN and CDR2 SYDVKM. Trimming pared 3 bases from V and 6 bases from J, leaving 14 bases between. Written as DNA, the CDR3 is TGTGCCAGCAGTTTGGGTGCCCCGAGCGCCGGGGAGCTGTTTTTT. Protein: CASSLGAPSAGELFF.

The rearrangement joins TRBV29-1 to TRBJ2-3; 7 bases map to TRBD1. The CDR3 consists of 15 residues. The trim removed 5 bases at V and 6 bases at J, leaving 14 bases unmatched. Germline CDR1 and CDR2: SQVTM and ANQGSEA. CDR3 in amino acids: CSVMGPGQRADTQYF. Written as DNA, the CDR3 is TGCAGCGTTATGGGTCCGGGACAGAGGGCCGATACGCAGTATTTT.

CDR3 region: CSALQGYTEAFF. Here the CDR3 DNA reads TGCAGCGCACTACAGGGGTACACTGAAGCTTTCTTT. The chain couples TRBV29-1 to TRBJ1-1, with TRBD1 identical over 7 bases. Germline V CDR1 and CDR2: SQVTM, ANQGSEA. CDR3 length equals 12 residues. The junction had 5 bases not matched to a gene; V was cut back by 7 bases and J by 3 bases.

CDR3 residues: CASSYTTGFTYEQYF. In DNA form, the CDR3 reads TGTGCCAGCAGTTACACGACAGGTTTTACCTACGAGCAGTACTTC. This chain connects TRBV6-6 to TRBJ2-7; D perhaps matches TRBD1 (6 bases). Trimming took 2 bases from V and 2 from J, leaving 13 bases between them. The CDR3 is made up of 15 amino acids. CDR1 and CDR2 from the germline V gene are MNHNY and SVGAGI (reference sequence).

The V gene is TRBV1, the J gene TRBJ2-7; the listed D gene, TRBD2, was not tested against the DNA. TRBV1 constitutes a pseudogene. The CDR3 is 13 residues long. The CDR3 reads CTSSQPGTYEQYF. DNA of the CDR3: TGCACCAGCAGCCAACCGGGGACCTACGAGCAGTACTTC.

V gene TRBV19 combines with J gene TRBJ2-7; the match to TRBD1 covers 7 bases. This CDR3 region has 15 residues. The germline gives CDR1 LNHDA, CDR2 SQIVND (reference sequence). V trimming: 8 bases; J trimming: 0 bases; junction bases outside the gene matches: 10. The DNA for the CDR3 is TGTGCCAGTCAGGGGACAGCTAAAGGCTCCTACGAGCAGTACTTC. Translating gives CASQGTAKGSYEQYF.

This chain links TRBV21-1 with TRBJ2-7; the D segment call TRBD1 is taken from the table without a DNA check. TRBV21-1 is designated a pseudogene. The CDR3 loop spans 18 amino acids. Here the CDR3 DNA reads TGTGCCAGCAGCAAATTACACATTGGGACAGGGAATAGCTACGAGCAGTACTTC. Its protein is CASSKLHIGTGNSYEQYF.

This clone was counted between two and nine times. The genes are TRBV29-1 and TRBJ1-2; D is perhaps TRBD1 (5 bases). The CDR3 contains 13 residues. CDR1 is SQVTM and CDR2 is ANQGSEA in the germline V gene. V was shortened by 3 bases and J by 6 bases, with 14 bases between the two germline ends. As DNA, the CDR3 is TGCAGCGTTGACCTCAGCCAGGGAAATGGCTACACCTTC. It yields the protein CSVDLSQGNGYTF.

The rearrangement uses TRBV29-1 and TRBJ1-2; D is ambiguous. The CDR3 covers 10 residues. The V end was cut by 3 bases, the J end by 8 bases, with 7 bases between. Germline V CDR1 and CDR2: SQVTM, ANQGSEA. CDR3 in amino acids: CSVEEVGYTF. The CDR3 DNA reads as TGCAGCGTTGAGGAGGTGGGCTACACCTTC.

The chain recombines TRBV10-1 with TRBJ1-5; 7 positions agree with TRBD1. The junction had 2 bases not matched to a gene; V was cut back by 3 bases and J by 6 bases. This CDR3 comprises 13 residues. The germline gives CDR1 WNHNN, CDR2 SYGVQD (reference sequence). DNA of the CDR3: TGCGCCAGCAGTGACAGGGGGTTTCAGCCCCAGCATTTT. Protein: CASSDRGFQPQHF.

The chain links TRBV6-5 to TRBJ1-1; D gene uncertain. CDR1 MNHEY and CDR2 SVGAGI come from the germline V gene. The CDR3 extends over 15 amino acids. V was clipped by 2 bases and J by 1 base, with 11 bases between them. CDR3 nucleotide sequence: TGTGCCAGCAGTTACCCCCGTTCGGGGAACACTGAAGCTTTCTTT. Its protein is CASSYPRSGNTEAFF.

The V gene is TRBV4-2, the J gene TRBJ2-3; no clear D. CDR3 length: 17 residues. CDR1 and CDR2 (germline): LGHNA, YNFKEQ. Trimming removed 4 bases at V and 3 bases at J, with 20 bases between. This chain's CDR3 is CASSLRYGAEKTDTQYF. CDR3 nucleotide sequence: TGTGCCAGCAGCCTTCGATATGGTGCAGAAAAAACAGATACGCAGTATTTT.

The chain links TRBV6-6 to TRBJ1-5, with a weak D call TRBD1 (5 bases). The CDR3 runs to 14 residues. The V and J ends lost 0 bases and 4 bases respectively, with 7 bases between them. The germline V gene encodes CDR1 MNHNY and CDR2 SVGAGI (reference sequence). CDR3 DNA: TGTGCCAGCAGTTACTCGCAGGGTAATCAGCCCCAGCATTTT. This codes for CASSYSQGNQPQHF.

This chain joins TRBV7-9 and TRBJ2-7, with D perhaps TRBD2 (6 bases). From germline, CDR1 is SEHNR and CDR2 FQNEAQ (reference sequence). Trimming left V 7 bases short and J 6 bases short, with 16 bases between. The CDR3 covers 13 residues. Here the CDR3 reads CASTPDYLGEQYF. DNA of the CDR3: TGTGCCAGCACCCCGGACTATCTCGGCGAGCAGTACTTC.

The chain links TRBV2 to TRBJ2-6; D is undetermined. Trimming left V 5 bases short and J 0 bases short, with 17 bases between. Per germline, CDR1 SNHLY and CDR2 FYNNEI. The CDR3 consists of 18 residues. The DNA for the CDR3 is TGTGCCAGCAGTCCTCCCCGAACTCGTAGCTCTGGGGCCAACGTCCTGACTTTC. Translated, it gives CASSPPRTRSSGANVLTF.

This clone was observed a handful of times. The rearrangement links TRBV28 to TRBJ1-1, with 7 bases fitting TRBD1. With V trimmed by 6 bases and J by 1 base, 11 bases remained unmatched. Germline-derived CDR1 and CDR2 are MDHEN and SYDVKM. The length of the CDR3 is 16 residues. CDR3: CASSEPGTARNTEAFF. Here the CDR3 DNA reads TGTGCCAGCAGCGAACCTGGGACAGCTCGGAACACTGAAGCTTTCTTT.

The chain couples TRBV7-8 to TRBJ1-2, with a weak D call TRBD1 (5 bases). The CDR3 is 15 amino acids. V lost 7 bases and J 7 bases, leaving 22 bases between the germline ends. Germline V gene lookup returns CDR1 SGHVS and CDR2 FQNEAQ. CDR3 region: CASTLSGQRLSGYTF. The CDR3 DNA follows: TGTGCCAGCACCCTTTCAGGACAAAGACTCTCTGGCTACACCTTC. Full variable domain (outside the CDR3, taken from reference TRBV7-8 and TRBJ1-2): GAGVSQSPRYKVAKRGQDVALRCDPISGHVSLFWYQQALGQGPEFLTYFQNEAQLDKSGLPSDRFFAERPEGSVSTLKIQRTQQEDSAVYLCASTLSGQRLSGYTFGSGTRLTVV.

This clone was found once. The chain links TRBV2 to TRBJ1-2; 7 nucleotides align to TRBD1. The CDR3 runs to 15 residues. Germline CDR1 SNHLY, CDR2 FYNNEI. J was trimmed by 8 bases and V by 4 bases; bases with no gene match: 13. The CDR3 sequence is CASSGTGTDLGGYTF. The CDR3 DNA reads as TGTGCCAGCAGTGGTACCGGGACAGATTTAGGCGGCTACACCTTC.

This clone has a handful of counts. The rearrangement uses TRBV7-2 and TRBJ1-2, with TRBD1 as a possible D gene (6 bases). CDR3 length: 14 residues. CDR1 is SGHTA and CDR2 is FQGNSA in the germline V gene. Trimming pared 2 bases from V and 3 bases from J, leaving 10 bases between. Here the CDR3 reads CASSLQGRDYGYTF. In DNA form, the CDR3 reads TGTGCCAGCAGCTTACAGGGGAGGGACTATGGCTACACCTTC.

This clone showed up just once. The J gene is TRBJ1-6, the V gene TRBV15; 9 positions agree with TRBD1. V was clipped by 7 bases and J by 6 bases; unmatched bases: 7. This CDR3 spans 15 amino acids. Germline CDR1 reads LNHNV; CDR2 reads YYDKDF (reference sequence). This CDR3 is CATTATGGSNSPLHF. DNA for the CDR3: TGTGCCACCACCGCTACAGGGGGCTCTAATTCACCCCTCCACTTT.

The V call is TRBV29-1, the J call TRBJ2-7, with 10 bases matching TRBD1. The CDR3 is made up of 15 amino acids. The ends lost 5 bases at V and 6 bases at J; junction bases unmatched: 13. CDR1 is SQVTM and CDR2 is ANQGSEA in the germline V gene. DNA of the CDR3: TGCAGCGTTCAGGCTGGTCCGGGACAGGGGCCCGAGCAGTACTTC. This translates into CSVQAGPGQGPEQYF.

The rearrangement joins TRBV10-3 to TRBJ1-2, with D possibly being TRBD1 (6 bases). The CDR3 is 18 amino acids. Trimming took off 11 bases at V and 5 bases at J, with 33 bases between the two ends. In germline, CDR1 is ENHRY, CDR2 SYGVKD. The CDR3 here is CAGKKGGGYSVAGYGYTF. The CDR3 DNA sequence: TGTGCCGGGAAAAAAGGGGGTGGGTACTCGGTTGCAGGGTATGGCTACACCTTC.

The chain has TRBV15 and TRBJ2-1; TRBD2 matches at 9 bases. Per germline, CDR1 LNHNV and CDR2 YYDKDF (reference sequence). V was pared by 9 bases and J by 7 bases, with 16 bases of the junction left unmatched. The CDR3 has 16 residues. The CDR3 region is CATVLGNSGGWNEQFF. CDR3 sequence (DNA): TGTGCCACAGTATTGGGTAATAGCGGGGGTTGGAATGAGCAGTTCTTC.

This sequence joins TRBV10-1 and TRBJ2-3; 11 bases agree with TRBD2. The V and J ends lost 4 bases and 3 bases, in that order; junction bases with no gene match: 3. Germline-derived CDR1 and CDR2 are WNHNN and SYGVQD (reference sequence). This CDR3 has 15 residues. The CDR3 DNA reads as TGCGCCAGCAGTGTGGCTAGCGGGAGGACAGATACGCAGTATTTT. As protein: CASSVASGRTDTQYF.

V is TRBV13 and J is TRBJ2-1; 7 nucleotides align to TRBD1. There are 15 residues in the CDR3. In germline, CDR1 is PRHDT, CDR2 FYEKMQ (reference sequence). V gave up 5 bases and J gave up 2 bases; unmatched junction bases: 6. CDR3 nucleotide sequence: TGTGCCAGCAGCGCCCGGGACAGACCCTACAATGAGCAGTTCTTC. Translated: CASSARDRPYNEQFF.